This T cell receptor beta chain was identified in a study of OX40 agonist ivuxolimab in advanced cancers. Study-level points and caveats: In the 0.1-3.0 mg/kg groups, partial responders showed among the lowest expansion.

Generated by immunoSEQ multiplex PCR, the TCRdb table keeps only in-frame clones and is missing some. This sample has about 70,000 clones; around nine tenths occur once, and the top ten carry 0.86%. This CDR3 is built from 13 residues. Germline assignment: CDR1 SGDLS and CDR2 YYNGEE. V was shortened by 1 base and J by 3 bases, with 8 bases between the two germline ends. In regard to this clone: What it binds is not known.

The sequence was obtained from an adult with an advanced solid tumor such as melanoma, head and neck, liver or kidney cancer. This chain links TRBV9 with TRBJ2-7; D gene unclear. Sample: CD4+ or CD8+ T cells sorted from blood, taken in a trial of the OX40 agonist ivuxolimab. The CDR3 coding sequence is TGTGCCAGCAGCGTAAACGGGCACTACGAGCAGTACTTC. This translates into CASSVNGHYEQYF.